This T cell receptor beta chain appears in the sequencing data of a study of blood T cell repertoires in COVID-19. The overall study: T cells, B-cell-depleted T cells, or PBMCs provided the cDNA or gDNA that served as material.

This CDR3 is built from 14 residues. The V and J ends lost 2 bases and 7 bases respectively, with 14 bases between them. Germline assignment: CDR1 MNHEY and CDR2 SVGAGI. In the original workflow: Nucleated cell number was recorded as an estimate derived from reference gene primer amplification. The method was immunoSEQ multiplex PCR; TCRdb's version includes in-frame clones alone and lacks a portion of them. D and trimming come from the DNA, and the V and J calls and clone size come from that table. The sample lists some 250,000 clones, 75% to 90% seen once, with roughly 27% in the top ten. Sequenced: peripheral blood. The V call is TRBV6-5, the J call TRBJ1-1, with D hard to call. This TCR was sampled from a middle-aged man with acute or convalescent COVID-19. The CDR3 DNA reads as TGTGCCAGCAGTTACGGCGTAGGGAGTGTTGAAGCTTTCTTT. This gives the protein CASSYGVGSVEAFF.